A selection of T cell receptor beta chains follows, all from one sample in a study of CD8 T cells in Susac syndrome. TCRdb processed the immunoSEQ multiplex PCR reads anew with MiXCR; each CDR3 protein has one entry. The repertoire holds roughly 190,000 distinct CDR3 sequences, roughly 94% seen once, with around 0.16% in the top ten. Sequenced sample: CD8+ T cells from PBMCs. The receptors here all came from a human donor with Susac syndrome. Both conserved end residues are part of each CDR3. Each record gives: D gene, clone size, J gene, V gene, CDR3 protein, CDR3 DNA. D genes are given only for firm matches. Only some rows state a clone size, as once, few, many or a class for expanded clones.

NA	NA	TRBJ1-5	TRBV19	CASSMRHGSNQPQHF	TGTGCCAGTAGTATGAGGCACGGAAGCAATCAGCCCCAGCATTTT
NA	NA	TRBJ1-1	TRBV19	CASSRGGTEAFF	TGTGCCAGTAGTAGAGGAGGAACTGAAGCTTTCTTT
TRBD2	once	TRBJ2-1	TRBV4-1	CASSPRLAGARSYNEQFF	TGCGCCAGCAGCCCCCGACTAGCGGGGGCCCGATCCTACAATGAGCAGTTCTTC
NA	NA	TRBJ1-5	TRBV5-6	CASSLAGVGVQPQHF	TGTGCCAGCAGCTTGGCAGGGGTAGGGGTTCAGCCCCAGCATTTT
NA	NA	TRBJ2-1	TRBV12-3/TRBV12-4	CASSLGPKDHNEQFF	TGTGCCAGCAGTTTAGGGCCTAAGGACCACAATGAGCAGTTCTTC
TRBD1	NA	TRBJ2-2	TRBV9	CASSPRTGLTGELFF	TGTGCCAGCAGCCCCCGGACAGGGCTAACCGGGGAGCTGTTTTTT
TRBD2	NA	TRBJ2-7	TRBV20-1	CSANVGLGEQYF	TGCAGTGCTAATGTAGGACTAGGAGAGCAGTACTTC
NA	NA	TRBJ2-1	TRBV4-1	CASSQDPPAYNEQFF	TGCGCCAGCAGCCAAGATCCCCCAGCGTACAATGAGCAGTTCTTC
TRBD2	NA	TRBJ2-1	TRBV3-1	CASSQVRGRYNEQFF	TGTGCCAGCAGCCAAGTACGCGGGAGGTACAATGAGCAGTTCTTC
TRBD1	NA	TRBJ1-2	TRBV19	CASSDRGLYGYTF	TGTGCCAGTTCCGACAGGGGGCTCTATGGCTACACCTTC
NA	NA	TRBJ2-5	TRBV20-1	CSARGYREYQETQYF	TGCAGTGCTAGAGGTTACAGGGAGTACCAAGAGACCCAGTACTTC
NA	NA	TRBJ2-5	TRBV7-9	CASSPESIGQETQYF	TGTGCCAGCAGCCCTGAGTCTATCGGGCAAGAGACCCAGTACTTC
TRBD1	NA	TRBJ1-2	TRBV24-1	CATQDRNYGYTF	TGTGCCACCCAGGACAGGAACTATGGCTACACCTTC
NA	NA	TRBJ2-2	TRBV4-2	CASSPSDLDTGELFF	TGTGCCAGCAGCCCTTCGGACCTAGACACCGGGGAGCTGTTTTTT
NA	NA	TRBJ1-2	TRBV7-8	CASGTEKTNYGYTF	TGTGCCAGCGGGACGGAGAAAACTAACTATGGCTACACCTTC
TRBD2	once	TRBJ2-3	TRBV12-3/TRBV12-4	CASTTGLAGVTDTQYF	TGTGCCAGCACCACGGGACTAGCGGGAGTCACAGATACGCAGTATTTT
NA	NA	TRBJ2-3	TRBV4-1	CASSSLADGTDTQYF	TGCGCCAGCAGCTCATTAGCGGATGGAACAGATACGCAGTATTTT
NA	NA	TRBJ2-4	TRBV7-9	CASSSYRVSGKNIQYF	TGTGCCAGCAGCTCCTACAGGGTTTCGGGCAAAAACATTCAGTACTTC
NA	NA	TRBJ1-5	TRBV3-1	CASSQDFSAGAQHF	TGTGCCAGCAGCCAAGACTTCTCGGCAGGGGCCCAGCATTTT
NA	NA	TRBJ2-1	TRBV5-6	CASSLEGYEQFF	TGTGCCAGCAGCTTGGAGGGTTATGAGCAGTTCTTC
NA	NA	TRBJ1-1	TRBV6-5	CASSRDSEAFF	TGTGCCAGCAGTCGCGATTCAGAAGCTTTCTTT
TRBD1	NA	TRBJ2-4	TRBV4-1	CASSQPTGGGRNIQYF	TGCGCCAGCAGCCAGCCGACAGGGGGAGGGAGAAACATTCAGTACTTC
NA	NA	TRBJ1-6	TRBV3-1	CASSQAPYSPLHF	TGTGCCAGCAGCCAAGCCCCTTATTCACCCCTCCACTTT
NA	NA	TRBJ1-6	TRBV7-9	CASSLVLDSVSPLHF	TGTGCCAGCAGCTTAGTTTTGGACAGTGTCTCACCCCTCCACTTT
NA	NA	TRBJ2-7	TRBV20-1	CSAREAGSYEQYF	TGCAGTGCTAGAGAAGCTGGCTCCTACGAGCAGTACTTC
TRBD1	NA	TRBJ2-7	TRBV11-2	CASSLIQGSYEQYF	TGTGCCAGCAGTTTGATACAGGGGTCCTACGAGCAGTACTTC
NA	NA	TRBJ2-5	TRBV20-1	CSARDWATLEGSQETQYF	TGCAGTGCTAGAGACTGGGCCACTCTTGAGGGGAGCCAAGAGACCCAGTACTTC
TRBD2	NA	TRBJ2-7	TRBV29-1	CSVEESLAGGEQYF	TGCAGCGTTGAAGAGTCGCTAGCGGGAGGCGAGCAGTACTTC